Listed below are T cell receptor beta chains from one sample, sequenced in a study of response to subunit inactivated influenza vaccine. TCRdb fed the RT-PCR reads into MiXCR, producing one record per CDR3 protein. The table has roughly 650,000 distinct CDR3 sequences, 12% to 15% seen once. The input for sequencing was PBMCs from blood, taken approximately 15 days before vaccination. The receptors were sampled from a man in his fifties or sixties who received an inactivated influenza vaccine. CDR3s include the opening cysteine and the closing phenylalanine or tryptophan. D genes are given only for firm matches. Size tells how often a clone was seen (once, few, many) or the class of an expanded clone, and some rows leave it out.

D gene,V gene,clone size,J gene,CDR3 protein,CDR3 DNA
.,TRBV3-1,.,TRBJ2-7,CASGRDLTYF,TGTGCCAGCGGCCGGGACCTAACGTACTTC
TRBD1,TRBV4-3,many,TRBJ1-2,CASSQNLGDRSSYTF,TGCGCCAGCAGCCAGAACCTGGGGGACAGGAGTAGCTACACCTTC
.,TRBV6-1,few,TRBJ1-5,CASRRGGLSQPQHF,TGTGCCAGCAGGAGGGGGGGGCTTAGTCAGCCCCAGCATTTT
.,TRBV20-1,many,TRBJ2-7,CSARGGWEQYF,TGCAGTGCTAGAGGCGGGTGGGAGCAGTACTTC
.,TRBV20-1,.,TRBJ2-5,CSAHKPGPETQYF,TGCAGTGCCCATAAACCGGGACCAGAGACCCAGTACTTC
.,TRBV20-1,many,TRBJ2-5,CSVPPGYGVQETQYF,TGCAGTGTACCCCCCGGATACGGCGTTCAAGAGACCCAGTACTTC
.,TRBV27,few,TRBJ2-2,CASSLGVGNTGELFF,TGTGCCAGCAGTTTAGGGGTTGGTAACACCGGGGAGCTGTTTTTT
.,TRBV7-2,few,TRBJ2-7,CASSLALSNYEQYF,TGTGCCAGCAGCTTAGCGCTGTCTAACTACGAGCAGTACTTC
.,TRBV9,.,TRBJ2-1,CASSVEREWRSEQFF,TGTGCCAGCAGCGTAGAACGGGAGTGGAGGAGTGAGCAGTTCTTC
.,TRBV5-1,few,TRBJ1-1,CASSLAQGKGTEAFF,TGCGCCAGCAGCTTGGCTCAGGGAAAGGGAACTGAAGCTTTCTTT
TRBD2,TRBV5-1,few,TRBJ2-3,CASSPYSLAGGRVADTQYF,TGCGCCAGCAGCCCATACTCTCTAGCGGGGGGGCGAGTTGCAGATACGCAGTATTTT
.,TRBV7-9,many,TRBJ2-2,CASSLGDPTRELFF,TGTGCCAGCAGCTTAGGGGACCCTACCCGGGAGCTGTTTTTT
TRBD2,TRBV7-3,.,TRBJ2-3,CASSQFSGSTDTQYF,TGTGCCAGCAGCCAGTTTAGCGGGAGCACAGATACGCAGTATTTT
TRBD2,TRBV6-2/TRBV6-3,.,TRBJ2-3,CASSYGLAGSTDTQYF,TGTGCCAGCAGTTACGGGCTAGCGGGCTCCACAGATACGCAGTATTTT
.,TRBV11-2,.,TRBJ2-3,CASSSPSRWKQSTDTQYF,TGTGCCAGCAGCTCCCCGTCCCGGTGGAAACAAAGCACAGATACGCAGTATTTT
.,TRBV20-1,.,TRBJ1-6,CSAQGMGNSPLHF,TGCAGTGCTCAGGGGATGGGGAATTCACCCCTCCACTTT
TRBD1,TRBV27,many,TRBJ1-5,CASSSPDRAGQPQHF,TGTGCCAGCAGTTCGCCCGACAGGGCAGGGCAGCCCCAGCATTTT
TRBD2,TRBV7-2,.,TRBJ2-2,CASSLAVTSGMVGELFF,TGTGCCAGCAGCTTAGCGGTGACTAGCGGGATGGTCGGGGAGCTGTTTTTT
TRBD1,TRBV5-8,few,TRBJ2-3,CASTQTDRGWEDTQYF,TGTGCCAGCACCCAAACGGACAGGGGTTGGGAAGATACGCAGTATTTT
.,TRBV6-1,few,TRBJ2-1,CASTSSPGNEQFF,TGTGCCAGCACCTCATCTCCTGGGAATGAGCAGTTCTTC
.,TRBV5-1,.,TRBJ1-1,CASSLEVVPNTEAFF,TGCGCCAGCAGCTTGGAAGTGGTCCCGAACACTGAAGCTTTCTTT
.,TRBV11-1,few,TRBJ2-1,CASSSTLKWGGLYNEQFF,TGTGCCAGCAGTTCCACCCTGAAATGGGGGGGGCTTTACAATGAGCAGTTCTTC
.,TRBV6-6,few,TRBJ2-1,CASREGREQFF,TGTGCCAGCAGGGAAGGGCGTGAGCAGTTCTTC
TRBD1,TRBV7-9,few,TRBJ2-1,CASSLETGSPYNEQFF,TGTGCCAGCAGCTTAGAGACAGGGTCACCCTACAATGAGCAGTTCTTC
.,TRBV12-3/TRBV12-4,many,TRBJ1-1,CASSFRRVEAFF,TGTGCCAGCAGTTTCCGACGGGTTGAAGCTTTCTTT
.,TRBV4-3,.,TRBJ2-1,CASSQDRGNYNEQFF,TGCGCCAGCAGCCAAGATAGGGGGAACTACAATGAGCAGTTCTTC
.,TRBV20-1,.,TRBJ2-7,CSARALTNIGNEQYF,TGCAGTGCTAGAGCGTTGACCAATATTGGGAACGAGCAGTACTTC
TRBD2,TRBV29-1,many,TRBJ2-3,CSVRTSGRAGADTQYF,TGCAGCGTTCGGACTAGCGGGAGGGCAGGGGCAGATACGCAGTATTTT
.,TRBV2,few,TRBJ2-7,CASTDTGVYF,TGTGCCAGCACCGACACGGGGGTTTACTTC
TRBD2,TRBV11-3,.,TRBJ2-2,CASSRAGGRFAGELFF,TGTGCCAGCAGTCGAGCGGGAGGGAGGTTCGCCGGGGAGCTGTTTTTT
.,TRBV9,.,TRBJ2-7,CASSVSDGSYEQYF,TGTGCCAGCAGCGTCTCGGACGGGTCCTACGAGCAGTACTTC